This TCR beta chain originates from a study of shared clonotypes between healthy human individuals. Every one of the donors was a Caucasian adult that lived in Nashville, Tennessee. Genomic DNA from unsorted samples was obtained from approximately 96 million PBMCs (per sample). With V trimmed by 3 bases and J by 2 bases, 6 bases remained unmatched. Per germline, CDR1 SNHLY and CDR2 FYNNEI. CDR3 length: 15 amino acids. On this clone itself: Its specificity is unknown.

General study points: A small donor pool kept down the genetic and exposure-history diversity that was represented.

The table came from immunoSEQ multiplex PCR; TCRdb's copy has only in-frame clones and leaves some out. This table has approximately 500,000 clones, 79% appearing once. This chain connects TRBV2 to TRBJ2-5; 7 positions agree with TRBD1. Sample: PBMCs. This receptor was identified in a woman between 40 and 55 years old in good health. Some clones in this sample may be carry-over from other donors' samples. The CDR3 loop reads CASSDPLRGQETQYF. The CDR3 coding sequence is TGTGCCAGCAGTGATCCCCTCAGGGGGCAAGAGACCCAGTACTTC.